The 32 T cell receptor beta chains in this list originate from one sample, sequenced in a study of blood T cell repertoires in COVID-19. The data were produced by immunoSEQ multiplex PCR, yet TCRdb's version contains in-frame clones alone and is incomplete. This table has 130,000 to 150,000 clones, around 84% appearing once. Sequenced: peripheral blood. The receptors were sampled from a human donor in a cohort sampled during active COVID-19.

The chain couples TRBV6-5 to TRBJ2-7; possible D gene TRBD2, 6 bases. There are 12 residues in the CDR3. V lost 6 bases, J lost 4 bases, and 10 bases lay in between. The V gene's germline CDR1 is MNHEY and CDR2 SVGAGI. The CDR3 nucleotides are TGTGCCAGCAGCCCGGGGGTTTACGAGCAGTACTTC. Translation: CASSPGVYEQYF.

V is TRBV3-1 (or the pseudogene TRBV3-2) and J is TRBJ1-1, with D unresolved. The V and J ends lost 2 bases and 4 bases respectively, with 11 bases between them. Germline lookup yields CDR1 LGHDT and CDR2 YNNKEL (reference sequence). The CDR3 is 14 amino acids. CDR3 nucleotides: TGTGCCAGCAGCCAAAGGGTGGAGGGCACTGAAGCTTTCTTT. Protein product: CASSQRVEGTEAFF.

The chain joins TRBV28 to TRBJ2-1; 12 bases are shared with TRBD2. The CDR3 extends over 15 amino acids. The V gene end was trimmed by 6 bases and the J gene end by 5 bases; junction bases not matched to a gene: 5. CDR1 and CDR2 from the germline V gene are MDHEN and SYDVKM. CDR3 DNA: TGTGCCAGCAGACTAGCGGGGGGCCTAGACAATGAGCAGTTCTTC. It codes for CASRLAGGLDNEQFF.

The J gene is TRBJ2-7, the V gene TRBV5-4, with TRBD1 matching over 9 bases. The CDR3 runs 15 residues. Germline CDR1 SGHNT, CDR2 YYREEE (reference sequence). Trimming took 2 bases from V and 1 from J; bases not matched to a gene: 4. The CDR3 region is CASSLQGALSYEQYF. CDR3 coding DNA: TGTGCCAGCAGCTTACAGGGGGCCCTTTCCTACGAGCAGTACTTC.

V is TRBV12-3 or TRBV12-4 and J is TRBJ2-3, with D uncertain. CDR3 length: 13 residues. The germline V and J ends were trimmed by 3 bases and 4 bases, with 8 bases remaining between them. In DNA, the CDR3 is TGTGCCAGCAGTTTGGGCACGTCAGATACGCAGTATTTT. Translating gives CASSLGTSDTQYF.

V usage is TRBV28 and J usage is TRBJ2-3, with D unclear. Looked up from germline, CDR1 is MDHEN and CDR2 is SYDVKM. This CDR3 contains 14 residues. With 8 bases removed from V and 1 base from J, the gap between germline ends came to 13 bases. CDR3 amino acids: CASAFLSGTDTQYF. The CDR3 bases are TGTGCCAGCGCCTTCCTTAGTGGCACAGATACGCAGTATTTT.

V is TRBV30 and J is TRBJ2-7; D call uncertain. The CDR3 loop spans 11 amino acids. Germline V gives CDR1 GTSNPN, CDR2 SVGIG (reference sequence). The V end was cut by 2 bases, the J end by 2 bases, with 4 bases between. The DNA of the CDR3 is TGTGCCTGGAGTACGGCCTACGAGCAGTACTTC. It is translated as CAWSTAYEQYF.

The chain recombines TRBV2 with TRBJ2-5; D is unclear. The CDR3 is made up of 15 amino acids. Germline CDR1 reads SNHLY; CDR2 reads FYNNEI. V shed 3 bases and J shed 1 base, with 12 bases lying between them. The CDR3 reads CASSDRRPFQETQYF. In DNA, the CDR3 is TGTGCCAGCAGTGACAGGCGCCCGTTCCAAGAGACCCAGTACTTC.

The chain carries TRBV5-1 and TRBJ2-2, with D perhaps matching TRBD2 (7 bases). Germline lookup yields CDR1 SGHRS and CDR2 YFSETQ. CDR3 size: 15 residues. Trimming pared 4 bases from V and 3 bases from J, leaving 13 bases between. The DNA of the CDR3 is TGCGCCAGCAGCCCCGGCGGGGGCGACACCGGGGAGCTGTTTTTT. Protein: CASSPGGGDTGELFF.

This clone was seen just once. This sequence joins TRBV29-1 and TRBJ2-4; a possible D gene is TRBD1 (5 bases). V gave up 5 bases and J gave up 0 bases, with 11 bases separating them. There are 14 residues in the CDR3. Germline assignment: CDR1 SQVTM and CDR2 ANQGSEA. For the CDR3, the DNA is TGCAGCGTTACAGACAGATTAGCCAAAAACATTCAGTACTTC. The encoded protein is CSVTDRLAKNIQYF.

The chain uses TRBV9 and TRBJ2-3; D might be TRBD2 (7 bases). This CDR3 is 16 amino acids long. Germline CDR1 is SGDLS and CDR2 is YYNGEE. V lost 4 bases, J lost 0 bases, and 15 bases lay in between. The CDR3 DNA sequence: TGTGCCAGCAGCCATCGGAGGGGGGGGAGCACAGATACGCAGTATTTT. Translated: CASSHRRGGSTDTQYF.

V is TRBV3-1 (or the pseudogene TRBV3-2) and J is TRBJ2-1; 7 bases fit TRBD1. Germline CDR1 is LGHDT and CDR2 is YNNKEL (reference sequence). CDR3 size: 13 residues. V shed 1 base, J shed 12 bases, and the junction held 6 bases outside the gene matches. The DNA of the CDR3 is TGTGCCAGCAGCCAAGGAGGGGGCCCGGTGCAGTTCTTC. Translation: CASSQGGGPVQFF.

This clone was counted between two and nine times. The chain recombines TRBV7-9 with TRBJ2-1, with D hard to call. The germline V and J ends were trimmed by 7 bases and 10 bases, with 11 bases remaining between them. Germline V lookup: CDR1 SEHNR, CDR2 FQNEAQ (reference sequence). The CDR3 covers 11 residues. CDR3 nucleotides: TGTGCCAGCACCCTAAAAATCGAGCAGTTCTTC. Amino acid sequence: CASTLKIEQFF.

V usage is TRBV4-1 and J usage is TRBJ2-2, with 7 bases aligning to TRBD1. Germline V gene lookup returns CDR1 MGHRA and CDR2 YSYEKL. Trimming at V came to 1 base and at J to 6 bases, leaving 8 bases not matched to a gene. The CDR3 sequence is 16 residues long. The CDR3 protein is CASSQGLTGRSGELFF. The CDR3 DNA reads as TGCGCCAGCAGCCAAGGTTTGACAGGGAGATCCGGGGAGCTGTTTTTT.

The rearrangement joins TRBV30 to TRBJ2-5; 9 bases fit TRBD2. V lost 3 bases and J lost 1; bases outside the gene matches: 6. This CDR3 has 15 residues. Germline V gives CDR1 GTSNPN, CDR2 SVGIG (reference sequence). CDR3 protein: CAWRAGTSSQETQYF. The CDR3 bases are TGTGCCTGGAGAGCCGGGACTAGCAGCCAAGAGACCCAGTACTTC. Filled out from reference TRBV30 and TRBJ2-5, the complete variable domain reads SQTIHQWPATLVQPVGSPLSLECTVEGTSNPNLYWYRQAAGRGLQLLFYSVGIGQISSEVPQNLSASRPQDRQFILSSKKLLLSDSGFYLCAWRAGTSSQETQYFGPGTRLLVL.

CDR3 bases: TGTGCCAGCAGTCTAAGGGGGGGTGAAGCTTTCTTT. This gives the protein CASSLRGGEAFF. The gene calls are TRBV28 and TRBJ1-1, with D perhaps matching TRBD1 (6 bases). This CDR3 comprises 12 residues. Trimming took off 5 bases at V and 7 bases at J, with 11 bases between the two ends. Germline V gene data show CDR1 as MDHEN and CDR2 as SYDVKM.

This rearrangement joins TRBV5-3 to TRBJ2-7; tentative D call: TRBD1 (5 bases). TRBV5-3 is known as an ORF, though its function is uncertain. The CDR3 is 16 residues long. Between the trimmed V and J ends, which lost 2 bases and 0 bases, there was a span of 15 bases. The CDR3 region has the DNA TGTGCCAGAAGCTTTTTTGTCCCAGGGCTCTCCTACGAGCAGTACTTC. Protein product: CARSFFVPGLSYEQYF.

J is TRBJ2-3 and V is TRBV6-2 or TRBV6-3; the D gene is possibly TRBD2 (6 bases). V was cut by 0 bases and J by 4 bases, with 11 bases left in between. The CDR3 has 15 amino acids. In germline, CDR1 is MNHEY, CDR2 SVGEGT. This CDR3 reads CASSYSRGGADTQYF. CDR3 sequence (DNA): TGTGCCAGCAGTTACTCGCGGGGTGGGGCAGATACGCAGTATTTT.

This chain connects TRBV5-4 to TRBJ2-3, with D maybe TRBD2 (5 bases). The CDR3 has 14 residues. V shed 6 bases and J shed 2 bases, with 13 bases lying between them. Per germline, CDR1 SGHNT and CDR2 YYREEE (reference sequence). DNA for the CDR3: TGTGCCAGCACCCCCGGGGTCCTCACAGATACGCAGTATTTT. It encodes CASTPGVLTDTQYF.

The CDR3 coding sequence is TGTGCCAGCAGCGCGACTAGCGGGGAGTACAATGAGCAGTTCTTC. It specifies CASSATSGEYNEQFF. The chain has TRBV9 and TRBJ2-1; 11 positions match TRBD2. Germline-derived CDR1 and CDR2 are SGDLS and YYNGEE. CDR3 length: 15 residues. The V and J ends lost 3 bases and 4 bases, in that order; junction bases with no gene match: 3.

This clone came up once. V gene TRBV2 combines with J gene TRBJ2-1, with D hard to call. V gave up 6 bases and J gave up 0 bases, with 9 bases separating them. The V gene's germline CDR1 is SNHLY and CDR2 FYNNEI. This CDR3 is 14 amino acids long. DNA for the CDR3: TGTGCCAGCAGCACTCGAAGCTCCTACAATGAGCAGTTCTTC. This translates into CASSTRSSYNEQFF.

This clone has a single count. This chain uses TRBV9 with TRBJ2-3; D is possibly TRBD2 (5 bases). The V and J ends lost 4 bases and 1 base respectively, with 10 bases between them. This CDR3 contains 14 residues. Germline V gene lookup returns CDR1 SGDLS and CDR2 YYNGEE. The CDR3 DNA reads as TGTGCCAGCAGCCGGACTCAAGGCACAGATACGCAGTATTTT. It specifies CASSRTQGTDTQYF.

The V and J genes are TRBV19 and TRBJ1-1; D possibly corresponds to TRBD1 (5 bases). The CDR3 spans 14 residues. V was cut by 1 base and J by 7 bases, with 13 bases left in between. Germline V CDR1 and CDR2: LNHDA, SQIVND (reference sequence). As DNA, the CDR3 is TGTGCCAGTAGTATAGTGGGGGGGATCGGTGAAGCTTTCTTT. It is translated as CASSIVGGIGEAFF.

J is TRBJ2-7 and V is TRBV7-8; D gene ambiguous. V lost 0 bases, J lost 3 bases, and 6 bases lay in between. Germline V lookup: CDR1 SGHVS, CDR2 FQNEAQ. The CDR3 spans 13 residues. CDR3 sequence reads: CASSLARVYEQYF. DNA for the CDR3: TGTGCCAGCAGCTTAGCCCGGGTCTACGAGCAGTACTTC.

V and J are TRBV19 and TRBJ1-1, with no clear D. Trimming pared 7 bases from V and 4 bases from J, leaving 16 bases between. The CDR3 loop spans 14 amino acids. The germline V gene has CDR1 LNHDA and CDR2 SQIVND (reference sequence). This CDR3 is CASTEGGVSTEAFF. The CDR3 DNA sequence: TGTGCCAGTACAGAGGGCGGGGTGAGCACTGAAGCTTTCTTT.

In its sample, this clone was seen a few times. V and J are TRBV5-1 and TRBJ1-5; 8 nucleotides agree with TRBD1. The CDR3 length is 16 residues. V trimming: 2 bases; J trimming: 5 bases; junction bases outside the gene matches: 9. Germline V gives CDR1 SGHRS, CDR2 YFSETQ. This CDR3 reads CASSLYPGQGDQPQHF. Here the CDR3 DNA reads TGCGCCAGCAGCTTATACCCTGGACAGGGAGATCAGCCCCAGCATTTT.

As DNA, the CDR3 is TGTGCCAGCAGCTATAACGCGGCAGGGGCACTTAGAGGCACAGATACGCAGTATTTT. The encoded protein is CASSYNAAGALRGTDTQYF. The chain employs TRBV27 and TRBJ2-3, with a possible D match to TRBD1 (6 bases). The V gene lost 6 bases and the J gene lost 1 base, with 26 bases spanning the gap. The CDR3 covers 19 residues. Germline-derived CDR1 and CDR2 are MNHEY and SMNVEV (reference sequence).

This clone turned up a few times. The chain carries TRBV15 and TRBJ1-3; D is unresolved. From germline, CDR1 is LNHNV and CDR2 YYDKDF (reference sequence). V was clipped by 1 base and J by 7 bases, with 8 bases between them. This CDR3 comprises 13 residues. The CDR3 bases are TGTGCCACCAGCAGAGCCCGTTCCAACACCATATATTTT. The encoded protein is CATSRARSNTIYF. Looking up the rest from reference TRBV15 and TRBJ1-3 gives the full variable domain: DAMVIQNPRYQVTQFGKPVTLSCSQTLNHNVMYWYQQKSSQAPKLLFHYYDKDFNNEADTPDNFQSRRPNTSFCFLDIRSPGLGDTAMYLCATSRARSNTIYFGEGSWLTVV.

J is TRBJ1-1 and V is TRBV19, with D perhaps matching TRBD1 (6 bases). Germline V gene data show CDR1 as LNHDA and CDR2 as SQIVND (reference sequence). The CDR3 spans 16 residues. V was clipped by 7 bases and J by 2 bases, with 20 bases between them. In nucleotides, the CDR3 is TGTGCCAGTAATATTAGAGCCCAGGGGTATAACACTGAAGCTTTCTTT. As protein: CASNIRAQGYNTEAFF.

This chain joins TRBV5-5 and TRBJ2-3; 9 positions match TRBD1. Per the germline V gene, CDR1 is SGHKS and CDR2 is YYEKEE (reference sequence). With 3 bases clipped from V and 6 bases from J, the junction kept 2 bases outside the gene matches. This CDR3 region has 13 residues. As DNA, the CDR3 is TGTGCCAGCAGCTGGGACAGGGATGATACGCAGTATTTT. Amino acid sequence: CASSWDRDDTQYF.

The chain combines TRBV18 with TRBJ1-4; possibly TRBD1 for D (5 bases). V dropped 3 bases and J dropped 0 bases, with 11 bases sitting between them. The CDR3 sequence is 16 residues long. Germline V gene sequence: CDR1 KGHSH, CDR2 LQKENI. This CDR3 reads CASSPRQTATNEKLFF. The DNA of the CDR3 is TGTGCCAGCTCACCCCGACAGACTGCAACTAATGAAAAACTGTTTTTT. Based on the CDR3 plus reference TRBV18 and TRBJ1-4, the full variable domain is NAGVMQNPRHLVRRRGQEARLRCSPMKGHSHVYWYRQLPEEGLKFMVYLQKENIIDESGMPKERFSAEFPKEGPSILRIQQVVRGDSAAYFCASSPRQTATNEKLFFGSGTQLSVL.

This clone was counted a few times. The chain links TRBV28 to TRBJ2-5; 7 nucleotides match TRBD2. This CDR3 is 15 amino acids long. Per germline, CDR1 MDHEN and CDR2 SYDVKM. The V gene end was trimmed by 7 bases and the J gene end by 5 bases; junction bases not matched to a gene: 13. The CDR3 DNA is TGTGCCAGCACCACCCCCCGACTAGCTTCCGAGACCCAGTACTTC. Translating gives CASTTPRLASETQYF.